This T cell receptor (beta chain) was found in a study of shared clonotypes between healthy human individuals. Every contributor of samples was a Caucasian grown-up residing in Nashville, Tennessee. The CDR3 is 14 amino acids. Trimming at V came to 6 bases and at J to 5 bases, leaving 4 bases not matched to a gene. Germline values: CDR1 MNHNY, CDR2 SVGAGI (reference sequence). Using immunoSEQ multiplex PCR, the repertoire was profiled, and TCRdb retains in-frame clones only, with some absent. The sample shows about 470,000 clones, roughly 80% of them seen only once. The clonotype comes from a woman aged 40 to 50 in good health. Some clones in this sample may be carry-over from other donors' samples. The sample was PBMCs. This chain links TRBV6-6 with TRBJ1-6; 7 bases are shared with TRBD1. Here the CDR3 DNA reads TGTGCCAGCAGACTACAGGGGAATAATTCACCCCTCCACTTT. This gives the protein CASRLQGNNSPLHF.